The 23 T cell receptor beta chains presented below share a single source sample, sequenced in a study of cytotoxic CD8 clonotypes in ibrutinib-treated CLL. The method was immunoSEQ multiplex PCR; TCRdb's version includes in-frame clones alone and lacks a portion of them. The sample lists approximately 84,000 clones; 75% to 85% were seen once. The sample here was PBMCs, taken after 12 months of ibrutinib treatment. All receptors derive from a human donor with chronic lymphocytic leukemia.

This chain uses TRBV28 with TRBJ1-5, with 8 bases fitting TRBD1. Trimming took 7 bases from V and 9 from J; bases not matched to a gene: 14. CDR1 is MDHEN and CDR2 is SYDVKM in the germline V gene. The CDR3 is 15 residues long. CDR3 sequence: CASTHPGQVVWPQHF. The DNA of the CDR3 is TGTGCCAGCACTCACCCGGGACAGGTGGTTTGGCCCCAGCATTTT. The full variable domain, completed using reference TRBV28 and TRBJ1-5, is DVKVTQSSRYLVKRTGEKVFLECVQDMDHENMFWYRQDPGLGLRLIYFSYDVKMKEKGDIPEGYSVSREKKERFSLILESASTNQTSMYLCASTHPGQVVWPQHFGDGTRLSIL.

The chain employs TRBV7-8 and TRBJ1-1; D is uncertain. This CDR3 contains 13 residues. Germline V gives CDR1 SGHVS, CDR2 FQNEAQ. V gave up 5 bases and J gave up 5 bases, with 12 bases separating them. The CDR3 DNA sequence: TGTGCCAGCAGCCCGACTCGTGGAACTGAAGCTTTCTTT. Protein: CASSPTRGTEAFF.

The rearrangement links TRBV27 to TRBJ2-2; tentatively, D is TRBD2 (5 bases). This CDR3 spans 15 amino acids. The germline CDR1 and CDR2 sequences are MNHEY and SMNVEV (reference sequence). The V end was cut by 1 base, the J end by 3 bases, with 9 bases between. The CDR3 loop reads CASSLFWGDTGELFF. CDR3 nucleotide sequence: TGTGCCAGCAGTTTATTTTGGGGAGACACCGGGGAGCTGTTTTTT.

The chain uses TRBV7-2 and TRBJ1-3, with 7 bases aligning to TRBD1. The germline gives CDR1 SGHTA, CDR2 FQGNSA. The V segment lost 1 base and the J segment 2 bases; nucleotides outside the gene matches: 11. The CDR3 has 18 residues. In nucleotides, the CDR3 is TGTGCCAGCAGCTTAGGCCCCGGGCGACAGGGCACTGGAAACACCATATATTTT. Residues: CASSLGPGRQGTGNTIYF.

In this sample, this clone turned up a few times. CDR3 protein: CASSARQGSPGANVLTF. The CDR3 nucleotides are TGCGCCAGCAGCGCGAGACAGGGGAGCCCTGGGGCCAACGTCCTGACTTTC. V usage is TRBV5-1 and J usage is TRBJ2-6; 8 positions match TRBD1. Germline V lookup: CDR1 SGHRS, CDR2 YFSETQ. The CDR3 has 17 amino acids. The V and J ends lost 4 bases and 2 bases, in that order; junction bases with no gene match: 8.

As for this clone: Other nucleotide sequences in the sample specify the same CDR3. The rearrangement joins TRBV9 to TRBJ2-6, with unresolved D. The CDR3 extends over 14 amino acids. V shed 1 base and J shed 1 base, with 3 bases lying between them. CDR1 and CDR2 (germline): SGDLS, YYNGEE. The CDR3 here is CASSVLSGANVLTF. Here the CDR3 DNA reads TGTGCCAGCAGCGTATTGTCTGGGGCCAACGTCCTGACTTTC. The variable domain in full, with the rest retrieved from reference TRBV9 and TRBJ2-6, is DSGVTQTPKHLITATGQRVTLRCSPRSGDLSVYWYQQSLDQGLQFLIQYYNGEERAKGNILERFSAQQFPDLHSELNLSSLELGDSALYFCASSVLSGANVLTFGAGSRLTVL.

By sample fraction, this clone is medium-sized (0.01 to 0.1%). The chain uses TRBV11-2 and TRBJ2-7; no clear D gene. V was pared by 1 base and J by 2 bases, with 6 bases between. CDR3 length: 13 amino acids. Germline assignment: CDR1 SGHAT and CDR2 FQNNGV. The CDR3 loop is CASSLGQTYEQYF. The CDR3 nucleotides are TGTGCCAGCAGCTTAGGGCAGACCTACGAGCAGTACTTC.

The V call is TRBV20-1, the J call TRBJ1-1; D is perhaps TRBD1 (5 bases). CDR3 length equals 11 residues. V gave up 6 bases and J gave up 5 bases, with 10 bases separating them. The germline V gene has CDR1 DFQATT and CDR2 SNEGSKA (reference sequence). The CDR3 DNA reads as TGCAGTGCCTCGAAGGGGACTGAAGCTTTCTTT. Translating it yields CSASKGTEAFF.

This clone was seen more than once but under ten times. The chain employs TRBV30 and TRBJ1-5; TRBD1 matches at 7 bases. Trimming at V came to 5 bases and at J to 9 bases, leaving 10 bases not matched to a gene. CDR1 and CDR2 (germline): GTSNPN, SVGIG (reference sequence). CDR3 length: 13 residues. CDR3 amino acids: CAWHTGVEGPQHF. CDR3 DNA sequence: TGTGCCTGGCATACAGGGGTGGAGGGGCCCCAGCATTTT. Full variable domain (remainder filled in from reference TRBV30 and TRBJ1-5): SQTIHQWPATLVQPVGSPLSLECTVEGTSNPNLYWYRQAAGRGLQLLFYSVGIGQISSEVPQNLSASRPQDRQFILSSKKLLLSDSGFYLCAWHTGVEGPQHFGDGTRLSIL.

Here the CDR3 reads CASSPSQAPSPLHF. The CDR3 DNA reads as TGTGCCAGCAGCCCATCTCAAGCCCCTTCACCCCTCCACTTT. The chain couples TRBV6-5 to TRBJ1-6; D is uncertain. V lost 6 bases to trimming and J lost 9 bases, with 15 bases between them. The CDR3 runs 14 residues. Per the germline V gene, CDR1 is MNHEY and CDR2 is SVGAGI.

The chain has TRBV5-1 and TRBJ1-1; possible D gene TRBD1, 6 bases. The CDR3 sequence is 13 residues long. Germline V CDR1 and CDR2: SGHRS, YFSETQ. The V end lost 2 bases, the J end lost 3 bases, and 8 bases lay between the germline ends. The CDR3 DNA reads as TGCGCCAGCAGCTTCTCAGGGGACACTGAAGCTTTCTTT. It is translated as CASSFSGDTEAFF.

This chain links TRBV7-2 with TRBJ2-7, with a possible D match to TRBD1 (11 bases). CDR1 SGHTA and CDR2 FQGNSA come from the germline V gene. Deletions cut 5 bases from V and 2 bases from J, with 25 bases between. The CDR3 spans 18 residues. The CDR3 bases are TGTGCCAGCAGCGGGAGGACAGGGGGCCTAGCGGGAGCCTACGAGCAGTACTTC. Translated, it gives CASSGRTGGLAGAYEQYF.

CDR3 bases: TGTGCCAGCAGTTACTCGGGGGGGGGAGTCTACGAGCAGTACTTC. Its protein product is CASSYSGGGVYEQYF. The chain recombines TRBV6-5 with TRBJ2-7; 7 bases fit TRBD2. Trimming removed 0 bases from V and 3 bases from J; junction bases left unmatched: 5. Germline V gene lookup returns CDR1 MNHEY and CDR2 SVGAGI. The CDR3 contains 15 residues.

This chain links TRBV29-1 with TRBJ1-4, with D hard to call. V lost 4 bases to trimming and J lost 1 base, with 7 bases between them. CDR1 SQVTM and CDR2 ANQGSEA come from the germline V gene. The CDR3 length is 13 residues. The CDR3 DNA sequence: TGCAGCGTTGCCCGGGTAACTAATGAAAAACTGTTTTTT. Translation: CSVARVTNEKLFF.

V and J are TRBV11-2 and TRBJ2-7; maybe TRBD1 (5 bases). Looked up from germline, CDR1 is SGHAT and CDR2 is FQNNGV. The CDR3 contains 12 residues. Trimming shortened V by 5 bases and J by 3 bases, and 8 bases separated the two germline ends. The CDR3: CASSPQDYEQYF. The CDR3 region has the DNA TGTGCCAGCAGCCCACAGGACTACGAGCAGTACTTC.

This clone was seen a handful of times. The chain links TRBV6-5 to TRBJ2-7; 9 positions agree with TRBD1. The trim removed 6 bases at V and 9 bases at J, leaving 12 bases unmatched. The CDR3 totals 14 residues. Germline V gene sequence: CDR1 MNHEY, CDR2 SVGAGI. The chain's CDR3 is CASSLPGTGMLQYF. The CDR3 DNA is TGTGCCAGCAGCCTCCCCGGGACAGGGATGTTGCAGTACTTC.

The V gene is TRBV7-2, the J gene TRBJ2-3; D is unresolved. Trimming stripped 5 bases from V and 0 bases from J, with 15 bases between. CDR1 and CDR2 (germline): SGHTA, FQGNSA. The CDR3 is made up of 16 amino acids. CDR3 sequence: CASSPRGGISTDTQYF. As DNA, the CDR3 is TGTGCCAGCAGCCCCCGAGGCGGCATTAGCACAGATACGCAGTATTTT.

V gene TRBV5-8 combines with J gene TRBJ1-5; 7 bases are a match to TRBD1. V dropped 3 bases and J dropped 6; count of bases not matched to a gene: 6. The CDR3 loop spans 14 amino acids. Germline CDR1 and CDR2: SGHTS and YDEGEE. The CDR3 loop is CASSWGQSGQPQHF. CDR3 DNA: TGTGCCAGCAGCTGGGGACAGAGCGGTCAGCCCCAGCATTTT.

This rearrangement joins TRBV30 to TRBJ1-3; no reliable D call. CDR1 is GTSNPN and CDR2 is SVGIG in the germline V gene (reference sequence). V was pared by 4 bases and J by 4 bases, with 8 bases between. CDR3 length equals 12 residues. The CDR3 DNA reads TGTGCCTGGACCATCGGGGGAAACACCATATATTTT. It yields the protein CAWTIGGNTIYF.

V and J are TRBV13 and TRBJ1-3; D not resolved. Germline lookup yields CDR1 PRHDT and CDR2 FYEKMQ (reference sequence). This CDR3 region has 15 residues. Trimming left V 1 base short and J 3 bases short, with 10 bases between. In DNA, the CDR3 is TGTGCCAGCAGCTTAGTGGCGGAGGGTGGAAACACCATATATTTT. Protein product: CASSLVAEGGNTIYF.

V usage is TRBV5-5 and J usage is TRBJ2-7; weak D call: TRBD2 (6 bases). The CDR3 has 15 amino acids. Trimming removed 3 bases from V and 4 bases from J, with 17 bases in between. The germline CDR1 and CDR2 sequences are SGHKS and YYEKEE (reference sequence). The CDR3 nucleotides read TGTGCCAGCAGCTCGCAGGGCCGAGGGACTTACGAGCAGTACTTC. Residues: CASSSQGRGTYEQYF.

The chain employs TRBV18 and TRBJ1-2; TRBD1 is a possible D gene (5 bases). CDR3 size: 15 residues. Trimming pared 0 bases from V and 11 bases from J, leaving 19 bases between. Germline lookup yields CDR1 KGHSH and CDR2 LQKENI. The CDR3 here is CASSPPAGPTVGYTF. CDR3 DNA: TGTGCCAGCTCACCACCAGCGGGGCCCACTGTAGGTTACACCTTC.

This chain links TRBV10-3 with TRBJ1-5; tentatively, D is TRBD1 (5 bases). The V and J ends lost 6 bases and 4 bases respectively, with 19 bases between them. This CDR3 contains 16 residues. Germline V gene data show CDR1 as ENHRY and CDR2 as SYGVKD. CDR3 DNA sequence: TGTGCCATCAGGGCCGGGACGCCGGAGGGGAATCAGCCCCAGCATTTT. Its translation: CAIRAGTPEGNQPQHF.